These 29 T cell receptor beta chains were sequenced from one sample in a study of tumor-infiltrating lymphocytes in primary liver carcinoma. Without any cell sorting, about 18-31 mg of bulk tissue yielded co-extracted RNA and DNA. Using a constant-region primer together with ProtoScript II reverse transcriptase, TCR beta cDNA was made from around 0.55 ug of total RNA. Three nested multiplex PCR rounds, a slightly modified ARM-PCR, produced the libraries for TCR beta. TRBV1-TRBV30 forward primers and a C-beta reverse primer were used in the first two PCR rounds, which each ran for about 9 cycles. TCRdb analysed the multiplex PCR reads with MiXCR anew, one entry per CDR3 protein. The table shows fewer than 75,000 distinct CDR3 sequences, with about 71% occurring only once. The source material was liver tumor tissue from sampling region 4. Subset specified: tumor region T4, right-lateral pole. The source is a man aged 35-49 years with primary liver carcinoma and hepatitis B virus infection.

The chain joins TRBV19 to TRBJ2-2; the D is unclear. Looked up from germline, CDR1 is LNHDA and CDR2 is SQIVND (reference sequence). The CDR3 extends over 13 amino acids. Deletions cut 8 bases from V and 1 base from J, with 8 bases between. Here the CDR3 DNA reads TGTGCCAGTTTAGACATGAACACCGGGGAGCTGTTTTTT. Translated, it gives CASLDMNTGELFF.

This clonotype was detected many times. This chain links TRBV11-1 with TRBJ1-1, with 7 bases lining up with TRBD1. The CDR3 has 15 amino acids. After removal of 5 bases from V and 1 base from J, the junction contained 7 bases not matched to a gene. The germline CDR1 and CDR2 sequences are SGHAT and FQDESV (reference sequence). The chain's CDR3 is CASSPRQGRNTEAFF. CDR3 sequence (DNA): TGTGCCAGCAGCCCGCGACAGGGTCGGAACACTGAAGCTTTCTTT.

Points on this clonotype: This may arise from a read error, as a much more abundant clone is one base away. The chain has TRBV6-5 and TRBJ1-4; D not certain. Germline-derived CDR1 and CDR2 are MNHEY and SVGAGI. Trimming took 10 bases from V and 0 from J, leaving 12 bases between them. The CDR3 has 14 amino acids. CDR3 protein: CANRMIATNEKLFF. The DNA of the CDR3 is TGTGCCAATAGGATGATTGCAACTAATGAAAAACTGTTTTTT.

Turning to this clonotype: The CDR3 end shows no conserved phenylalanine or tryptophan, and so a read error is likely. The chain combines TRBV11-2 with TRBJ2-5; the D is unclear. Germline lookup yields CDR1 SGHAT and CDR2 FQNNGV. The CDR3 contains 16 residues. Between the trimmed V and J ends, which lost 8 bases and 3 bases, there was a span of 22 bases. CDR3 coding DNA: TGTGCCAGCGGCCTAACTCCTGGCGTGGGGAAAGAGACCCAGTACTTA. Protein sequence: CASGLTPGVGKETQYL.

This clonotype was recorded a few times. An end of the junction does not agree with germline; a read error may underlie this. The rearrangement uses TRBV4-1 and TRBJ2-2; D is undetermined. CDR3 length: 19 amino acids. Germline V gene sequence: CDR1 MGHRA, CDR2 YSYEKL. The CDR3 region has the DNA TGCGCTAGCAGCCAACTCTATATTCCCCATTGGGTGAAAACCGGGGAGCTGTTTTTT. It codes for CASSQLYIPHWVKTGELFF.

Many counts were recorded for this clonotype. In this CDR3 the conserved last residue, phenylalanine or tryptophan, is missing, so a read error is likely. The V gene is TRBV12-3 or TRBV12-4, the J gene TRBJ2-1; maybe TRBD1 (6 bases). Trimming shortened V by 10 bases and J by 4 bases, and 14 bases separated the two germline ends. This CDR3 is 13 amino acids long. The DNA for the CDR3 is TGTGCCACCAGGGGCAGGCAATACAATGAGCAGTTCCTC. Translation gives CATRGRQYNEQFL.

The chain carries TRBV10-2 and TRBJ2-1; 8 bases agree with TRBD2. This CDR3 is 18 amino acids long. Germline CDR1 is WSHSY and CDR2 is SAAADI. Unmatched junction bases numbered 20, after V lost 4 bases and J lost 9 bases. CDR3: CASSVPYGGGGSYIEQFF. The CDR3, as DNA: TGCGCCAGCAGTGTCCCCTACGGGGGGGGAGGCTCCTATATTGAGCAGTTCTTC.

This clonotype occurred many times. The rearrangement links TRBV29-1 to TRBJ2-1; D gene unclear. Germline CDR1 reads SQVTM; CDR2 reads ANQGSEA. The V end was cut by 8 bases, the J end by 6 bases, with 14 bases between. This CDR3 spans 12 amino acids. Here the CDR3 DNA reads TGCAGCATTGTTTGGGCTACCAATGAGCAGTTCTTC. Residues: CSIVWATNEQFF.

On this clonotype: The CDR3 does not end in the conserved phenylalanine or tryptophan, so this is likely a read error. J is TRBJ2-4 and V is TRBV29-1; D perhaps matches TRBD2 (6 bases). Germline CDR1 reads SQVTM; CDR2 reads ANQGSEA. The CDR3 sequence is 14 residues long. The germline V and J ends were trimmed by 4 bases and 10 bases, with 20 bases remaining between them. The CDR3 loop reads CSVVGPSGGEIQYL. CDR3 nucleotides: TGCAGCGTTGTGGGGCCTTCCGGCGGGGAAATTCAGTACTTA.

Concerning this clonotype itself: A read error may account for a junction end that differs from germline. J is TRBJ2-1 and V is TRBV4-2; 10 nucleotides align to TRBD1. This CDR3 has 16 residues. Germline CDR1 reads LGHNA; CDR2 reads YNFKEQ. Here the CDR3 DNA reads TGTGCAAGCAGCCACGACGGGGGACAGGGGAACAATGGGCAGTTCTTC. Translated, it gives CASSHDGGQGNNGQFF.

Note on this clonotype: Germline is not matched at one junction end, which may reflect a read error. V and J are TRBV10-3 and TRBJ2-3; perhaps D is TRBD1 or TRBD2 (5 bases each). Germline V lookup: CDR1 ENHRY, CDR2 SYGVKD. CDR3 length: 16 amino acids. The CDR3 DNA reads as TGTACCATCAGTGAGTCTAATAAGGGAGAGACAGATACACAGTATTTT. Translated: CTISESNKGETDTQYF.

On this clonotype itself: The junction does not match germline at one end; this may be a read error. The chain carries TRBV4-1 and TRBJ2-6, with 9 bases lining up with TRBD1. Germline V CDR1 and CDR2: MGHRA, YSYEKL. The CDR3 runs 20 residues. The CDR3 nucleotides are TGCGCCAACAGCCAAGATCCCGTGACAGGGGGTTCCTCGGGCGCCAACGTCCTGACTTTC. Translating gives CANSQDPVTGGSSGANVLTF.

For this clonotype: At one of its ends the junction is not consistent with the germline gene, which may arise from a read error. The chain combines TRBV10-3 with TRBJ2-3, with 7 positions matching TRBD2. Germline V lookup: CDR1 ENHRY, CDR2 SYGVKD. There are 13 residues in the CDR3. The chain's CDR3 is CVISGIPTGTQYF. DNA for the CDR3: TGTGTCATCAGCGGGATACCCACAGGTACGCAATATTTT.

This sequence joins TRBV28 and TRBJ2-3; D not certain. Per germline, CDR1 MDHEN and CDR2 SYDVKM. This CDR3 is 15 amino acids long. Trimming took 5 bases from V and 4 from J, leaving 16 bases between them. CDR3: CASSRLTPRADTQYF. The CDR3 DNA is TGTGCCAGCAGTAGACTGACTCCTCGGGCAGATACGCAGTATTTT.

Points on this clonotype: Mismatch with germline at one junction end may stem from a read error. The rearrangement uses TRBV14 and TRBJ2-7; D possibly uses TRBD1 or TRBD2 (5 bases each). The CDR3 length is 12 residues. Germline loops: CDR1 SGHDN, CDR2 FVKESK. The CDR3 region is CANSQMGVEQYF. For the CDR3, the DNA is TGTGCCAACAGCCAGATGGGGGTCGAGCAGTACTTC.

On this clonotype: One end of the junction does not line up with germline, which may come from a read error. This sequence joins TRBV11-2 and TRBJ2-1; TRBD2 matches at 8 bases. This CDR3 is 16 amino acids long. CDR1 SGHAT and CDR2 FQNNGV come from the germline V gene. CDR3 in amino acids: CAGSLELIAGMNEHFF. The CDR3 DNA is TGTGCCGGCAGCTTAGAGCTCATAGCGGGAATGAATGAGCACTTCTTC.

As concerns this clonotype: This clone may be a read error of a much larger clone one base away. The CDR3 nucleotides read TGTGTCAGCAGTGAAACCTTAGCGGGAGGGGGCACAGATACGCAGTATTTT. Translating gives CVSSETLAGGGTDTQYF. This rearrangement joins TRBV2 to TRBJ2-3, with 11 positions matching TRBD2. Germline lookup yields CDR1 SNHLY and CDR2 FYNNEI. The CDR3 consists of 17 residues.

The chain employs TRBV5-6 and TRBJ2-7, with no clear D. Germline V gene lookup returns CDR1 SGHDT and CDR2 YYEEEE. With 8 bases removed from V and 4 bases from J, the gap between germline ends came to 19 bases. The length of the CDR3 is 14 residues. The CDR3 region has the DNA TGTGCCAGTAGTTTCGCGGAGTCAGAGTACGAGCAGTACTTC. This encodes CASSFAESEYEQYF.

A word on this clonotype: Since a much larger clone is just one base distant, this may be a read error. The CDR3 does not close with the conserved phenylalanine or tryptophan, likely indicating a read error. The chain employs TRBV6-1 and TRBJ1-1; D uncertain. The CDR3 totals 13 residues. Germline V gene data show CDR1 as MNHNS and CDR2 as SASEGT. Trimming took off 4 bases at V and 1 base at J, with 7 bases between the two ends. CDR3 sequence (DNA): TGTGCCAGCAGTGGGTGGAAGAACACTGAAGCTTTCTCT. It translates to CASSGWKNTEAFS.

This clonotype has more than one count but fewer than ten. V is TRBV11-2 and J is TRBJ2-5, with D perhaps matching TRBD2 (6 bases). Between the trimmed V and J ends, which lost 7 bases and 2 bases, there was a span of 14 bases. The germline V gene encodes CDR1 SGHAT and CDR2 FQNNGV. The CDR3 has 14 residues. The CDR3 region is CASTRVGGQETQYF. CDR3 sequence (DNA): TGTGCCAGCACTCGAGTGGGAGGACAAGAGACCCAGTACTTC.

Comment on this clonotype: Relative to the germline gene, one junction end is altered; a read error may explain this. The CDR3 DNA reads TGTGCCGGGAGCCTATACCGGCTAGTTAGTGAGGAGTTCTTC. This encodes CAGSLYRLVSEEFF. The chain employs TRBV11-2 and TRBJ2-1; weak D call: TRBD2 (5 bases). Germline values: CDR1 SGHAT, CDR2 FQNNGV. This CDR3 is 14 amino acids long.

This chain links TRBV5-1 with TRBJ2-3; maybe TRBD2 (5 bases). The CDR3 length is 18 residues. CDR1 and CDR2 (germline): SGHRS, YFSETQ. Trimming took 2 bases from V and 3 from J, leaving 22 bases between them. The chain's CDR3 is CASSFGLRLGTLTDTQYF. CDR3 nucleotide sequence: TGCGCCAGCAGCTTTGGACTCCGACTGGGAACCCTAACAGATACGCAGTATTTT.

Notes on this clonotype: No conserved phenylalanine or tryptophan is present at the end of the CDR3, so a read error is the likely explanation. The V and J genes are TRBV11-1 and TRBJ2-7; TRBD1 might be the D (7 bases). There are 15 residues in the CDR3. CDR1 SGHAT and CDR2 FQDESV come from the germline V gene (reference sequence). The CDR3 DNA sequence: TGCGCCAGCAGCTTAATTTCAGGGGGAGGCTACGAGCAGTACTCC. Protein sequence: CASSLISGGGYEQYS.

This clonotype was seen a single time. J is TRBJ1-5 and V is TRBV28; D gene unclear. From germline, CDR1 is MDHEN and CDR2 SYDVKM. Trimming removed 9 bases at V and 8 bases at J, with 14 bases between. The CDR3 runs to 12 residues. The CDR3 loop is CASLNYGKPQHF. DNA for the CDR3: TGTGCCAGTCTAAACTACGGCAAGCCCCAGCATTTT.

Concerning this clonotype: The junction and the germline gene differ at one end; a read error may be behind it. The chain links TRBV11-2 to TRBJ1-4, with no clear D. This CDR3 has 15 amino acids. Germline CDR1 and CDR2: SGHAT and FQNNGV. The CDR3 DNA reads TGTGGCAGCAGCATTGACGGGTTCGCTAATGAAAAACTGTTTTTT. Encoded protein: CGSSIDGFANEKLFF.

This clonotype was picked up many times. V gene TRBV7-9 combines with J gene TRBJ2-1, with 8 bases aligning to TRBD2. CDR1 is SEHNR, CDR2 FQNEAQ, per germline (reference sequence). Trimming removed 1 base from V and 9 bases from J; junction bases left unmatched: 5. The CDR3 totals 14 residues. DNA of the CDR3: TGTGCCAGCAGCTTAGTGGGAGCGGGGGTTGAGCAGTTCTTC. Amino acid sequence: CASSLVGAGVEQFF.

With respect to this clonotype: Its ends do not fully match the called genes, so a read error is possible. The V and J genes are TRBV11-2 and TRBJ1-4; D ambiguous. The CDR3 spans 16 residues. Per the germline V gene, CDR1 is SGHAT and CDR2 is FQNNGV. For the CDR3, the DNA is TGTGCCAGCAGCCCCGGTATAGCTCCAACAAATGAAAGACTGTTTTTT. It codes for CASSPGIAPTNERLFF.

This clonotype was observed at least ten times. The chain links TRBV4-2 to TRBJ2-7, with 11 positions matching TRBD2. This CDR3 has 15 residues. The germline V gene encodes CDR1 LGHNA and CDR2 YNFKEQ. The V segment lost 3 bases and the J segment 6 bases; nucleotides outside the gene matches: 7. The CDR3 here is CASSHGTSGAGEQYF. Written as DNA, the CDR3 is TGTGCCAGCAGCCACGGGACTAGCGGAGCCGGCGAGCAGTACTTC.

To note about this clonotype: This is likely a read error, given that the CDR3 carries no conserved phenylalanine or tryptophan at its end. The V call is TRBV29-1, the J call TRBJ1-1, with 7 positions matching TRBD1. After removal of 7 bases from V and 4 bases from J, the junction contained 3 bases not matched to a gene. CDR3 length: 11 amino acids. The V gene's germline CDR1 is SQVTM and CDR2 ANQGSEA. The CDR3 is CSAYRGTEAFS. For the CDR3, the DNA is TGCAGCGCCTACAGGGGCACTGAAGCTTTCTCT.